A single count supports the clone carrying this TCR beta chain. This sample is part of a study of cytomegalovirus exposure and HLA in healthy donors. Trimming left V 0 bases short and J 6 bases short, with 9 bases between. Germline V CDR1 and CDR2: LNHNV, YYDKDF (reference sequence). The CDR3 has 13 residues. PCR primers comprised 60 Vbeta and 13 Jbeta primers. The assay was immunoSEQ multiplex PCR, and TCRdb's table has in-frame clones only and misses some. This sample has about 98,000 clones, with roughly 70% found just once. The receptor's source is a man aged 45-65 years in good health and CMV-seronegative. What was sequenced was PBMCs. The chain uses TRBV15 and TRBJ2-7; D not certain. DNA of the CDR3: TGTGCCACCAGCAGAGATCCCCTTTCCGAGCAGTACTTC. Protein: CATSRDPLSEQYF.